The 12 T cell receptor beta chains presented below share a single source sample, sequenced in a study of blood T cells in healthy people across ages (dated by TCRdb to between 2014 and 2016). Libraries came from 5' RACE. A second PCR of roughly 7 to 12 cycles was run with a J-beta primer mix and a sample-barcoded 5' primer. TCRdb reanalyzed the raw reads on its own, using fastp at Q25 for trimming and MiXCR for clone calling, and kept in-frame beta chains. Every distinct CDR3 protein forms one entry, paired with its most common genes and DNA. In all, the sample holds fewer than 2,000,000 distinct CDR3 sequences, and approximately 39% of those were seen once. Clones ranked in the top ten supply about 21% of the sample. The sequenced sample was blood. The receptor source for this set is a human donor in good health.

The chain combines TRBV7-3 with TRBJ2-2, with TRBD1 identical over 8 bases. The CDR3 extends over 16 amino acids. J was trimmed by 1 base and V by 5 bases; bases with no gene match: 6. The germline CDR1 and CDR2 sequences are SGHTA and FQGTGA. The DNA for the CDR3 is TGTGCCAGCAGCGCATCCGGGACAGGGAACACCGGGGAGCTGTTTTTT. Translation: CASSASGTGNTGELFF.

In its sample, this clonotype was seen a few times. The CDR3 DNA reads TGTGCCAGCAGTGGACATAGACTTGGGAACTATGGCTACACCTTC. Encoded protein: CASSGHRLGNYGYTF. The chain employs TRBV7-3 and TRBJ1-2; TRBD1 might be the D (5 bases). Germline CDR1 is SGHTA and CDR2 is FQGTGA. The CDR3 is 15 residues long. The V gene lost 6 bases and the J gene lost 2 bases, with 16 bases spanning the gap.

The chain combines TRBV12-5 with TRBJ1-2; possible D gene TRBD1, 5 bases. CDR1 and CDR2 from the germline V gene are LGHNT and FRNRAP. The CDR3 is 15 amino acids. V was trimmed by 2 bases and J by 1 base, leaving 11 bases between them. The CDR3 sequence: CASGLPRGVNYGYTF. The CDR3 DNA is TGTGCTAGTGGTTTGCCCCGGGGGGTTAACTATGGCTACACCTTC.

J is TRBJ2-1 and V is TRBV9, with D perhaps matching TRBD2 (5 bases). Trimming took off 0 bases at V and 5 bases at J, with 9 bases between the two ends. Germline V gene lookup returns CDR1 SGDLS and CDR2 YYNGEE. This CDR3 contains 14 residues. CDR3 protein: CASSVAGFNNEQFF. DNA for the CDR3: TGTGCCAGCAGCGTAGCGGGGTTCAACAATGAGCAGTTCTTC.

J is TRBJ2-5 and V is TRBV9; D unclear. From germline, CDR1 is SGDLS and CDR2 YYNGEE. This CDR3 has 14 residues. V gave up 4 bases and J gave up 1 base, with 11 bases separating them. CDR3 loop: CASSKGGTQETQYF. DNA of the CDR3: TGTGCCAGCAGCAAGGGTGGAACCCAAGAGACCCAGTACTTC. Full variable domain (remainder filled in from reference TRBV9 and TRBJ2-5): DSGVTQTPKHLITATGQRVTLRCSPRSGDLSVYWYQQSLDQGLQFLIQYYNGEERAKGNILERFSAQQFPDLHSELNLSSLELGDSALYFCASSKGGTQETQYFGPGTRLLVL.

The table lists this clonotype with many counts. The chain employs TRBV15 and TRBJ1-1; D remains unclear. Trimming removed 3 bases at V and 0 bases at J, with 17 bases between. The CDR3 loop spans 17 amino acids. The germline CDR1 and CDR2 sequences are LNHNV and YYDKDF (reference sequence). The CDR3 DNA follows: TGTGCCACCAGCAGCGAAATCCCGTGGGCCATGAACACTGAAGCTTTCTTT. Residues: CATSSEIPWAMNTEAFF.

This clonotype was observed a handful of times. The CDR3 DNA sequence: TGTGCCAGCGAGAAAGGTCTAAGTAATCAGCCCCAGCATTTT. It codes for CASEKGLSNQPQHF. The chain employs TRBV7-2 and TRBJ1-5; no clear D. From germline, CDR1 is SGHTA and CDR2 FQGNSA. V was shortened by 8 bases and J by 4 bases, with 15 bases between the two germline ends. CDR3 size: 14 residues.

This clonotype was recorded only once. This chain links TRBV7-3 with TRBJ2-5; perhaps TRBD1 as D (7 bases). Trimming stripped 2 bases from V and 2 bases from J, with 12 bases between. Germline V lookup: CDR1 SGHTA, CDR2 FQGTGA. The CDR3 has 15 amino acids. Written as DNA, the CDR3 is TGTGCCAGCAGCTTACAGGGGGGACCTCAAGAGACCCAGTACTTC. It specifies CASSLQGGPQETQYF.

This clonotype was picked up a small number of times. The chain couples TRBV20-1 to TRBJ2-5; TRBD2 agrees at 9 bases. This CDR3 comprises 16 residues. The V segment lost 2 bases and the J segment 2 bases; nucleotides outside the gene matches: 9. Germline CDR1 reads DFQATT; CDR2 reads SNEGSKA (reference sequence). In DNA, the CDR3 is TGCAGTGCTAGACCCCCGGCGGGAGGGCTACAAGAGACCCAGTACTTC. Its translation is CSARPPAGGLQETQYF.

The V call is TRBV19, the J call TRBJ2-1; 11 positions match TRBD2. Looked up from germline, CDR1 is LNHDA and CDR2 is SQIVND (reference sequence). The CDR3 is made up of 14 amino acids. V shed 5 bases and J 10 bases; nucleotides not matched to a gene: 7. The CDR3, as DNA: TGTGCCAGTAGTGAAAGACTAGCGGGATACGAGCAGTTCTTC. Translation gives CASSERLAGYEQFF.

This clonotype was detected a few times. The V and J genes are TRBV11-1 and TRBJ1-6; D not resolved. Germline CDR1 reads SGHAT; CDR2 reads FQDESV (reference sequence). The length of the CDR3 is 13 residues. V dropped 3 bases and J dropped 8 bases, with 8 bases sitting between them. The CDR3: CASSFSEDSPLHF. CDR3 bases: TGTGCCAGCAGCTTCAGCGAGGATTCACCCCTCCACTTT.

CDR3 sequence: CASSTPGGVGSPLHF. The CDR3 DNA is TGTGCCAGCAGTACCCCAGGGGGCGTAGGATCACCCCTCCACTTT. The chain couples TRBV28 to TRBJ1-6; 8 bases are shared with TRBD1. The CDR3 extends over 15 amino acids. In germline, CDR1 is MDHEN, CDR2 SYDVKM. V shed 5 bases and J 10 bases; nucleotides not matched to a gene: 10.